The 25 T cell receptor beta chains below all came from one sample that was sequenced in a study of T cell changes during pregnancy in multiple sclerosis. TCRdb's table, derived via immunoSEQ multiplex PCR, lists solely in-frame clones and lacks some. The sample holds roughly 36,000 clones, roughly 91% seen once. Sequencing used CD8+ T cells from peripheral blood mononuclear cells, obtained in the second trimester of pregnancy. These receptors were obtained from a female donor with multiple sclerosis, enrolled in a pregnancy study.

The chain is built from TRBV19 and TRBJ2-5, with 9 bases matching TRBD2. CDR3 size: 15 residues. CDR1 and CDR2 from the germline V gene are LNHDA and SQIVND (reference sequence). V shed 9 bases, J shed 4 bases, and the junction held 12 bases outside the gene matches. DNA for the CDR3: TGTGCCAGCGAGGGGGCGGGAGGGCCCGGAGAGACCCAGTACTTC. It encodes CASEGAGGPGETQYF.

V and J are TRBV9 and TRBJ2-7; D perhaps matches TRBD1 (5 bases). Germline lookup yields CDR1 SGDLS and CDR2 YYNGEE. This CDR3 has 15 amino acids. V was trimmed by 0 bases and J by 2 bases, leaving 12 bases between them. CDR3 coding DNA: TGTGCCAGCAGCGTAGGTTTCGGACAAGCCTACGAGCAGTACTTC. It yields the protein CASSVGFGQAYEQYF. Supplemented by reference TRBV9 and TRBJ2-7, the full variable domain reads DSGVTQTPKHLITATGQRVTLRCSPRSGDLSVYWYQQSLDQGLQFLIQYYNGEERAKGNILERFSAQQFPDLHSELNLSSLELGDSALYFCASSVGFGQAYEQYFGPGTRLTVT.

This chain links TRBV7-6 with TRBJ2-7; D perhaps matches TRBD2 (7 bases). Trimming removed 5 bases from V and 6 bases from J, with 17 bases in between. This CDR3 comprises 14 residues. Per the germline V gene, CDR1 is SGHVS and CDR2 is FNYEAQ. CDR3 in amino acids: CASSQGGGGAEQYF. DNA of the CDR3: TGTGCCAGCAGCCAAGGGGGGGGAGGGGCCGAGCAGTACTTC.

This chain connects TRBV12-5 to TRBJ1-4; tentative D call: TRBD1 (5 bases). V lost 0 bases to trimming and J lost 3 bases, with 11 bases between them. The length of the CDR3 is 16 residues. CDR1 is LGHNT, CDR2 FRNRAP, per germline. This chain's CDR3 is CASGLVRAGPNEKLFF. CDR3 sequence (DNA): TGTGCTAGTGGTTTGGTACGGGCAGGGCCTAATGAAAAACTGTTTTTT.

The chain joins TRBV19 to TRBJ2-2; 10 nucleotides align to TRBD2. Per the germline V gene, CDR1 is LNHDA and CDR2 is SQIVND (reference sequence). With 0 bases clipped from V and 3 bases from J, the junction kept 7 bases outside the gene matches. The CDR3 has 18 amino acids. The CDR3 here is CASSIEASGRSHTGELFF. The CDR3 bases are TGTGCCAGTAGTATAGAGGCTAGCGGGAGATCTCACACCGGGGAGCTGTTTTTT.

The V call is TRBV27, the J call TRBJ2-7; D is undetermined. Trimming took 3 bases from V and 6 from J, leaving 15 bases between them. This CDR3 is 14 amino acids long. CDR1 is MNHEY, CDR2 SMNVEV, per germline (reference sequence). CDR3 protein: CASSFLTPGGEQYF. The CDR3 DNA reads TGTGCCAGCAGTTTTCTCACCCCAGGTGGCGAGCAGTACTTC.

This chain connects TRBV28 to TRBJ2-5, with TRBD1 matching over 11 bases. Germline V gene lookup returns CDR1 MDHEN and CDR2 SYDVKM. Germline trimming cut 6 bases from V and 4 bases from J; bases unmatched to any gene: 7. The CDR3 is 15 residues long. The CDR3 coding sequence is TGTGCCAGCAGCTACGGACAGGGGGCAAGAGAGACCCAGTACTTC. It specifies CASSYGQGARETQYF.

This clone was seen once. The chain links TRBV6-5 to TRBJ2-2; D may be TRBD2 (6 bases). The CDR3 covers 14 residues. The V end lost 7 bases, the J end lost 5 bases, and 14 bases lay between the germline ends. Germline V gives CDR1 MNHEY, CDR2 SVGAGI. The CDR3 nucleotides read TGTGCCAGCAAAATCCGGGAGAGGACCGGGGAGCTGTTTTTT. Protein: CASKIRERTGELFF.

This clone was counted a few times. The genes are TRBV27 and TRBJ1-1, with 7 nucleotides matching TRBD1. The CDR3 is made up of 15 amino acids. CDR1 and CDR2 (germline): MNHEY, SMNVEV (reference sequence). After removal of 2 bases from V and 4 bases from J, the junction contained 7 bases not matched to a gene. CDR3 DNA sequence: TGTGCCAGCAGTTTACGAGGGGGCCTTGGCACTGAAGCTTTCTTT. It yields the protein CASSLRGGLGTEAFF.

The genes are TRBV10-2 and TRBJ1-1, with 10 bases lining up with TRBD1. Germline loops: CDR1 WSHSY, CDR2 SAAADI. Germline trimming cut 7 bases from V and 5 bases from J; bases unmatched to any gene: 4. The CDR3 totals 13 residues. CDR3 nucleotide sequence: TGCGCCAGCACGACAGGGGGCGGGACTGAAGCTTTCTTT. It codes for CASTTGGGTEAFF.

Of note for this clone: A read error may account for a junction end that differs from germline. The rearrangement joins TRBV19 to TRBJ1-2; D gene ambiguous. This CDR3 spans 13 amino acids. Germline loops: CDR1 LNHDA, CDR2 SQIVND (reference sequence). In nucleotides, the CDR3 is TGTGCCAGTAGTATGGGTCTGGGCTATCGCTACACCTTC. Protein sequence: CASSMGLGYRYTF.

V gene TRBV19 combines with J gene TRBJ1-5; TRBD1 matches at 9 bases. The germline CDR1 and CDR2 sequences are LNHDA and SQIVND (reference sequence). The CDR3 length is 16 residues. J gave up 1 base and V 7 bases, and 8 bases lay outside the gene matches. The CDR3 sequence: CASNQQGAQSNQPQHF. As DNA, the CDR3 is TGTGCCAGTAACCAACAGGGGGCGCAAAGCAATCAGCCCCAGCATTTT.

The chain carries TRBV19 and TRBJ2-7; unclear D gene. Germline V gives CDR1 LNHDA, CDR2 SQIVND (reference sequence). Between the trimmed V and J ends, which lost 4 bases and 0 bases, there was a span of 7 bases. The CDR3 is 13 amino acids. As DNA, the CDR3 is TGTGCCAGTAGTACAAGCCTCTCCTACGAGCAGTACTTC. It specifies CASSTSLSYEQYF.

The chain uses TRBV6-5 and TRBJ1-2; no firm D call. The CDR3 sequence is 16 residues long. Germline V lookup: CDR1 MNHEY, CDR2 SVGAGI. Trimming pared 2 bases from V and 0 bases from J, leaving 13 bases between. The CDR3 DNA reads TGTGCCAGCAGTTACGGGTTACAAGAGGCTAACTATGGCTACACCTTC. This sequence encodes CASSYGLQEANYGYTF.

This sequence joins TRBV5-1 and TRBJ1-3, with a possible D match to TRBD1 (5 bases). The V end was cut by 5 bases, the J end by 6 bases, with 15 bases between. Looked up from germline, CDR1 is SGHRS and CDR2 is YFSETQ. The CDR3 covers 14 residues. CDR3 amino acids: CASRGAGRQNTIYF. The CDR3 nucleotides are TGCGCCAGCAGAGGGGCCGGGAGGCAAAACACCATATATTTT.

The J gene is TRBJ2-1, the V gene TRBV5-6, with a possible D match to TRBD1 (6 bases). The CDR3 contains 15 residues. CDR1 and CDR2 from the germline V gene are SGHDT and YYEEEE. Trimming stripped 0 bases from V and 4 bases from J, with 11 bases between. CDR3 residues: CASSLGTAIYNEQFF. CDR3 in DNA: TGTGCCAGCAGCTTGGGGACAGCTATTTACAATGAGCAGTTCTTC.

The chain carries TRBV7-6 and TRBJ1-2; 8 bases match TRBD1. The V gene's germline CDR1 is SGHVS and CDR2 FNYEAQ. The CDR3 is 14 amino acids. V shed 5 bases, J shed 4 bases, and the junction held 6 bases outside the gene matches. CDR3 sequence (DNA): TGTGCCAGCAGCACAGGACAGGGCATCTATGGCTACACCTTC. It translates to CASSTGQGIYGYTF.

The V gene is TRBV9, the J gene TRBJ1-1; tentative D call: TRBD1 (5 bases). In germline, CDR1 is SGDLS, CDR2 YYNGEE. Trimming shortened V by 3 bases and J by 6 bases, and 18 bases separated the two germline ends. CDR3 length: 15 residues. The CDR3 reads CASSGEGTGAPEAFF. The DNA of the CDR3 is TGTGCCAGCAGCGGAGAAGGAACAGGCGCCCCTGAAGCTTTCTTT.

The chain combines TRBV6-1 with TRBJ2-1; 9 bases are a match to TRBD2. With 2 bases clipped from V and 8 bases from J, the junction kept 7 bases outside the gene matches. The CDR3 runs to 15 residues. The germline gives CDR1 MNHNS, CDR2 SASEGT. Here the CDR3 reads CASSEKEREVDEQFF. The CDR3 nucleotides are TGTGCCAGCAGTGAAAAGGAGCGGGAGGTTGATGAGCAGTTCTTC.

V gene TRBV7-2 combines with J gene TRBJ1-2, with a tentative D call TRBD1 (6 bases). CDR3 size: 15 residues. V was trimmed by 5 bases and J by 4 bases, leaving 17 bases between them. Germline-derived CDR1 and CDR2 are SGHTA and FQGNSA. The CDR3 loop reads CASSERGGVGYGYTF. CDR3 nucleotides: TGTGCCAGCAGCGAAAGAGGGGGTGTGGGCTATGGCTACACCTTC.

This clone was detected only once. The V gene is TRBV30, the J gene TRBJ2-1; possibly TRBD1 for D (5 bases). The CDR3 has 14 amino acids. The germline CDR1 and CDR2 sequences are GTSNPN and SVGIG (reference sequence). The V gene lost 0 bases and the J gene lost 7 bases, with 13 bases spanning the gap. As DNA, the CDR3 is TGTGCCTGGAGTGTGGGGCAGAGCCCTAATGAGCAGTTCTTC. Its protein product is CAWSVGQSPNEQFF.

This sequence joins TRBV2 and TRBJ2-2; no definite D call. The CDR3 has 14 residues. Deletions cut 10 bases from V and 1 base from J, with 13 bases between. From germline, CDR1 is SNHLY and CDR2 FYNNEI. The CDR3: CAIPPQVNTGELFF. CDR3 nucleotides: TGTGCCATACCCCCCCAGGTGAACACCGGGGAGCTGTTTTTT.

This sequence joins TRBV5-4 and TRBJ2-3, with 8 bases lining up with TRBD2. In germline, CDR1 is SGHNT, CDR2 YYREEE (reference sequence). The CDR3 runs 15 residues. V dropped 0 bases and J dropped 1; count of bases not matched to a gene: 1. CDR3 amino acids: CASSLGGLGTDTQYF. CDR3 nucleotide sequence: TGTGCCAGCAGCTTGGGGGGACTAGGCACAGATACGCAGTATTTT.

This chain links TRBV28 with TRBJ1-1; D gene ambiguous. The CDR3 spans 12 residues. In germline, CDR1 is MDHEN, CDR2 SYDVKM. CDR3 DNA sequence: TGTGCGTCCGGAGTCGGTGTGACTGAAGCTTTCTTT. This translates into CASGVGVTEAFF. The full variable domain, rest sourced from reference TRBV28 and TRBJ1-1, is DVKVTQSSRYLVKRTGEKVFLECVQDMDHENMFWYRQDPGLGLRLIYFSYDVKMKEKGDIPEGYSVSREKKERFSLILESASTNQTSMYLCASGVGVTEAFFGQGTRLTVV.

This clone was seen a few times. The J gene is TRBJ2-6, the V gene TRBV4-3, with TRBD1 matching 8 bases. V was clipped by 5 bases and J by 2 bases; unmatched bases: 8. The CDR3 is made up of 17 amino acids. Germline assignment: CDR1 LGHNA and CDR2 YSLEER. The CDR3 DNA sequence: TGCGCCAGCAGCATGACAGGGGATTTAGCTGGGGCCAACGTCCTGACTTTC. Protein sequence: CASSMTGDLAGANVLTF.